This entry concerns a single T cell receptor beta chain. Only one count was recorded for this clone. The antigen it binds to is not known. No clone much larger than this one lies a single base away; base qualities are absent. This sample stems from a study of T cell responses to AZD1222 COVID-19 vaccine listed by TCRdb under 2021. Background for the entire study: TCR sequencing covered roughly 230 trial participants: roughly 200 given two doses of AZD1222 and 26 given two doses of MenACWY control vaccine. Trial participants were enrolled by age into subgroups of 18-55, 56-69 and 70-plus years, and around 150, 29 and 61 TCR-sequenced participants, respectively, were included in these subgroups.

The germline V gene (reference sequence) sets CDR1 to PRHDT and CDR2 to FYEKMQ. Cut back by 5 bases and 4 bases, the V and J ends lie 12 bases apart. The CDR3 holds 14 amino acids from the cysteine to the phenylalanine. This entry keeps only the CDR3 DNA: 42 bases, framed from base 1. The CDR3 regions of human TCRbeta chains were subjected to immunosequencing. The paper's processing steps were these. TCRs in the repertoires were matched against a reference library of SARS-CoV-2-specific TCRs that had been generated with the MIRA antigen-specificity platform. Breadth was defined as the fraction of unique TCRs that were SARS-CoV-2-associated. Depth was defined as the fraction of total T cells that were SARS-CoV-2-associated. Using the MIRA data, every spike-specific TCR was mapped to the spike region that the TCR reacted to and assigned to either a CD4 or a CD8 class. Log10-transformed breadth and depth values were compared by one-way ANOVA with Sidak's multiple comparisons tests. TCRdb re-hosts the immuneACCESS table, in-frame sequences only. Its copies lack some clones; in the studies checked, an unresolved V gene accounts for under half of them, and the cause for the rest is not known. V, J and clone size reflect that table, while D and trimming were determined from the DNA. The sample profile shows roughly 120,000 clones; approximately 85% of them were found once. The top ten clones comprise around 19% of the sample.

The paper's findings and limits, for the study overall: After two AZD1222 doses, spike-specific TCR breadth and depth were significantly higher than at day 0 and than in MenACWY recipients. The 56-69-year group was small, and its depth increase did not reach significance, likely because of low power. Reportedly, almost half of the unique spike-specific TCRs recognized epitopes lying outside the regions that are mutated in the B.1.351 and B.1.1.7 variants. Participants were mostly white British and included more females than males, and it was suggested by the authors that clonal diversity may have been underestimated. Because no day 14 peak-response samples were available, repertoires were characterized only after the peak T cell response. Conclusions about previously exposed vaccinees were limited because only 6 or 7 AZD1222 recipients were SARS-CoV-2 seropositive at baseline. Vaccine-associated CD4 TCRs spanned the whole spike protein, with dominant responses in regions 160-218 and 743-854.

The sample's time point label is to be understood as: baseline before first vaccination. The treatment or condition label corresponds to: meningococcal conjugate vaccine given as trial control. Vaccinee samples came from UK trials COV001 and COV002, including a single-blind randomized controlled phase 2/3 trial of AZD1222 (ChAdOx1 nCoV-19) in healthy adults. Trial participant PBMC samples were collected at day 0 and day 28 after the second dose for TCRbeta chain sequencing. The sample here was peripheral blood, taken on day 0 of MenACWY control vaccination. The sequence joins TRBV13 to TRBJ1-5; TRBD1 could be the D gene, as 6 bases match. This clonotype was sampled from an adult in good health. The DNA sequence follows: TGTGCCAGCAGCCTATCTGGACAGAATCAGCCCCAGCATTTT. Its translation is CASSLSGQNQPQHF.